The 5 T cell receptor beta chains below were found in one sample sequenced in a study of T cell responses to AZD1222 COVID-19 vaccine. The data were produced by immunoSEQ multiplex PCR, yet TCRdb's version contains in-frame clones alone and is incomplete. The table has more than 60,000 clones, 80% to 90% seen once. The source was peripheral blood, collected on day 0 of AZD1222 vaccination. These receptors were obtained from an adult in good health.

This clone showed up just a few times. CDR3: CASSPPPGRETQYF. In DNA, the CDR3 is TGTGCCAGCAGCCCCCCTCCAGGTCGGGAGACCCAGTACTTC. The chain joins TRBV7-2 to TRBJ2-5, with D hard to call. CDR1 and CDR2 from the germline V gene are SGHTA and FQGNSA. This CDR3 spans 14 amino acids. Trimming left V 5 bases short and J 5 bases short, with 15 bases between.

In its sample, this clone was seen once. The chain links TRBV7-3 to TRBJ1-1; 10 bases align to TRBD1. The V gene's germline CDR1 is SGHTA and CDR2 FQGTGA. J was trimmed by 3 bases and V by 5 bases; bases with no gene match: 6. The CDR3 consists of 15 residues. CDR3 sequence: CASSPGQGRHTEAFF. In nucleotides, the CDR3 is TGTGCCAGCAGCCCGGGACAGGGGAGGCACACTGAAGCTTTCTTT.

V usage is TRBV27 and J usage is TRBJ2-3; D remains unclear. Trimming removed 5 bases at V and 2 bases at J, with 8 bases between. CDR1 is MNHEY and CDR2 is SMNVEV in the germline V gene (reference sequence). CDR3 size: 13 residues. CDR3 region: CASSPTHTDTQYF. CDR3 in DNA: TGTGCCAGCAGTCCTACTCACACAGATACGCAGTATTTT.

The rearrangement joins TRBV5-6 to TRBJ1-2, with D possibly TRBD1 on 6 matching bases. Germline V gives CDR1 SGHDT, CDR2 YYEEEE. This CDR3 is built from 13 residues. The germline V and J ends were trimmed by 0 bases and 7 bases, with 10 bases remaining between them. The CDR3 here is CASSLVGGFGYTF. The CDR3 DNA sequence: TGTGCCAGCAGCTTGGTGGGGGGCTTTGGCTACACCTTC.

The CDR3 spells CASRSNSRNTGELFF. CDR3 sequence (DNA): TGTGCCAGCAGAAGTAATAGCAGGAACACCGGGGAGCTGTTTTTT. This chain uses TRBV11-3 with TRBJ2-2; no reliable D call. The V gene's germline CDR1 is SGHNT and CDR2 YENEEA. The CDR3 has 15 residues. V lost 6 bases and J lost 1, with 12 bases in between.